This T cell receptor (beta chain) was recovered during a study of immune evolution from preneoplasia to lung adenocarcinoma. Study results and limitations: Later-stage lesions appeared to have more T cells, more diversity, less clonality.

Sequencing used immunoSEQ multiplex PCR; TCRdb keeps in-frame clones, though not all of them. Of under 7,500 clones listed, more than 75% are singletons. Concerning this clone itself: Its antigen is as yet unknown.

Between the trimmed V and J ends, which lost 4 bases and 2 bases, there was a span of 15 bases. Germline CDR1 reads SGDLS; CDR2 reads YYNGEE. The CDR3 runs 15 residues. The sequencing input was FFPE minimally invasive lung adenocarcinoma tissue. The rearrangement uses TRBV9 and TRBJ2-5; tentative D call: TRBD1 (6 bases). This clonotype originated in a person aged 65 to 85 with lung adenocarcinoma. CDR3 sequence: CASSYDGTRQETQYF. CDR3 bases: TGTGCCAGCAGCTATGACGGGACACGTCAAGAGACCCAGTACTTC.